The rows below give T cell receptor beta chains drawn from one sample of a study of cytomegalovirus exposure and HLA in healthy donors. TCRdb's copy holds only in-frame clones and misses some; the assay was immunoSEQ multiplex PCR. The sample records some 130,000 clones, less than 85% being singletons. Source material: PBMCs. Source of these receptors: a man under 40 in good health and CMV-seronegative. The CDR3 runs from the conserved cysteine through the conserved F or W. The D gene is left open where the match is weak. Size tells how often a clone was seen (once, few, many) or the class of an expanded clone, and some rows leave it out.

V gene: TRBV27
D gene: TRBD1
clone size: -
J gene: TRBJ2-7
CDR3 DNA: TGTGCCAGCAGTCCCTTCCGGACAGGGAAGTCGTCCTACGAGCAGTACTTC
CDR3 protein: CASSPFRTGKSSYEQYF

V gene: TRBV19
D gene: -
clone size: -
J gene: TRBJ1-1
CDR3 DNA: TGTGCCAGTAGTACTACAGTGAACACTGAAGCTTTCTTT
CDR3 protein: CASSTTVNTEAFF

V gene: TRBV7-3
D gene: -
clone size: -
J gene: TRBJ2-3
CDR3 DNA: TGTGCCAGCAGCAAAGGCCAGGGATCAGATACGCAGTATTTT
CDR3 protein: CASSKGQGSDTQYF

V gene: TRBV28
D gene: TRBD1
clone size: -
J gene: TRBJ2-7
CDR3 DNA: TGTGCCAGCAGCCAAAGGGGCCGGGACAGGGACTACGAGCAGTACTTC
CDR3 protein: CASSQRGRDRDYEQYF

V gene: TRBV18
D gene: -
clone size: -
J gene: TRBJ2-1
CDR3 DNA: TGTGCCAGCTCACCCAACGGGATGTACAATGAGCAGTTCTTC
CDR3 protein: CASSPNGMYNEQFF

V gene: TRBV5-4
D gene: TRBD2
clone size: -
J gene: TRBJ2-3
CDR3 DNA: TGTGCCAGCCACCGAGCGGGAGGGTTGGCAGATACGCAGTATTTT
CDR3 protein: CASHRAGGLADTQYF

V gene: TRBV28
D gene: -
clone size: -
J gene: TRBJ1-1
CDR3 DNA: TGTGCCAGTCGCACGGGGTACACTGAAGCTTTCTTT
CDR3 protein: CASRTGYTEAFF

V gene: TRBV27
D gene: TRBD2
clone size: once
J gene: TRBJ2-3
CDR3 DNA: TGTGCCAGCACCTTGGAGGGACTAGCGGGCAGCACAGATACGCAGTATTTT
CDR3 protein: CASTLEGLAGSTDTQYF

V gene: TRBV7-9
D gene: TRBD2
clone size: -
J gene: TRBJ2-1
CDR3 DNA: TGTGCCAGCAGCTTAGCGTTGGGACTAGCGAATTATGAGCAGTTCTTC
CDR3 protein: CASSLALGLANYEQFF

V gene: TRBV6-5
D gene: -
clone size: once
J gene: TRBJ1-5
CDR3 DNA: TGTGCCAGCAGTTACGGTCATCCGGGGGTAGTTCAGCCCCAGCATTTT
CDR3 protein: CASSYGHPGVVQPQHF

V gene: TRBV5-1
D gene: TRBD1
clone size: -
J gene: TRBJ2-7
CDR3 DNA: TGCGCCAGCAGCGTCGCCGGGACAGGGCAAGTCTACGAGCAGTACTTC
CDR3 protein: CASSVAGTGQVYEQYF

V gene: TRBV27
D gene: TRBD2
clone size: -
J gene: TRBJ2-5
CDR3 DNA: TGTGCCAGCAGTTCCTTAGGGGAGGGCTATAAGGAGACCCAGTACTTC
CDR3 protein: CASSSLGEGYKETQYF

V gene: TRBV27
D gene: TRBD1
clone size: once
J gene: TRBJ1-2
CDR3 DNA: TGTGCCAGCAGTGTCTCGGGACAGACCTTCTATGGCTACACCTTC
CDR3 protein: CASSVSGQTFYGYTF

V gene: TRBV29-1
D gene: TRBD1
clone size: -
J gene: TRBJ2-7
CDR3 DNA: TGCAGCGTTGAAGTGGGGACAGGGTCTTACGAGCAGTACTTC
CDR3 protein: CSVEVGTGSYEQYF

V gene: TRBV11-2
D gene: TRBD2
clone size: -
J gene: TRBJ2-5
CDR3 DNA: TGTGCCAGCAGCTCTAGCGGGAGGGCCCAAGAGACCCAGTACTTC
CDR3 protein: CASSSSGRAQETQYF

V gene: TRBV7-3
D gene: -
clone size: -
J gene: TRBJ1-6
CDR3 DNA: TGTGCCAGCAGCTTAATTGGGCAGGGTAATTCACCCCTCCACTTT
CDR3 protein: CASSLIGQGNSPLHF

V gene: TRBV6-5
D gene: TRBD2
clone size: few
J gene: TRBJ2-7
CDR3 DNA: TGTGCCAGCAGTCCCGGGACTAGCGGCTCCTACGAGCAGTACTTC
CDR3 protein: CASSPGTSGSYEQYF

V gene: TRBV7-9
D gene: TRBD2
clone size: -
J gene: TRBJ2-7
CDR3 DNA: TGTGCCAGCAGCTCCGGGACTAGCGGGAGGGCTTACTACGAGCAGTACTTC
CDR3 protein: CASSSGTSGRAYYEQYF

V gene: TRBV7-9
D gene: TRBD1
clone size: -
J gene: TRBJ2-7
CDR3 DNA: TGTGCCAGCAGCAATTACGACAGGGAAGGGTCCTACGAGCAGTACTTC
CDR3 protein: CASSNYDREGSYEQYF

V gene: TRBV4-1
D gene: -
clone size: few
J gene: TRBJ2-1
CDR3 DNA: TGCGCCAGCAGCCGAGGCAATGAGCAGTTCTTC
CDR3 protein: CASSRGNEQFF

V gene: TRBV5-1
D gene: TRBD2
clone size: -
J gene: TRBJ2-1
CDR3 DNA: TGCGCCGGCAGCGCGACTAGCGGGAGGGCCGAGGTTGAGCAGTTCTTC
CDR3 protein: CAGSATSGRAEVEQFF

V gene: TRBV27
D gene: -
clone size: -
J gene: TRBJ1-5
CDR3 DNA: TGTGCCAGCAGCAACAGGAATCAGCCCCAGCATTTT
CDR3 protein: CASSNRNQPQHF

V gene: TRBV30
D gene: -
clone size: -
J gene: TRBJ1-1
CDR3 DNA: TGTGCCTGGAGCGCGTGGGTGGGCTTTTATTCGGACACTGAAGCTTTCTTT
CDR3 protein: CAWSAWVGFYSDTEAFF

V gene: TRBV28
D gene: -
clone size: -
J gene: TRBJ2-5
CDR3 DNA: TGTGCCAGCAGTTTACGTCAGGGGTTACGCGAGACCCAGTACTTC
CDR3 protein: CASSLRQGLRETQYF

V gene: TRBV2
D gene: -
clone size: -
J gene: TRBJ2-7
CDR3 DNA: TGTGCCAGCAGGGCGGCTTCCTACGAGCAGTACTTC
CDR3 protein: CASRAASYEQYF

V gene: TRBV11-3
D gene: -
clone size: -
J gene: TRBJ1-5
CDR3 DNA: TGTGCCAGCAGCTCAACCCAACAGGTAGGAAATCAGCCCCAGCATTTT
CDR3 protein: CASSSTQQVGNQPQHF

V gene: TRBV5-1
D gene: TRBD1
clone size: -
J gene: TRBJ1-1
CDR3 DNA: TGCGCCAGCAGGCGGACGACAGGGACCAACACTGAAGCTTTCTTT
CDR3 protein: CASRRTTGTNTEAFF

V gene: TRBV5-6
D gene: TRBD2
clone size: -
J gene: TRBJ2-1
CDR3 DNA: TGTGCCAGCAGCTGGACTAGCGGGTTGAGCTCCTACAATGAGCAGTTCTTC
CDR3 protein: CASSWTSGLSSYNEQFF

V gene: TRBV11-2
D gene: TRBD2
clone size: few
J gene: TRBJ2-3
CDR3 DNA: TGTGCCAGCAGCTTAACTAGCGGGAGGACCACAGATACGCAGTATTTT
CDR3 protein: CASSLTSGRTTDTQYF

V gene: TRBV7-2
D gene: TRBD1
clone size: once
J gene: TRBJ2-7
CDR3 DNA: TGTGCCAGCAGCTTCGACAGGGGCTCCTACGAGCAGTACTTC
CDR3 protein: CASSFDRGSYEQYF

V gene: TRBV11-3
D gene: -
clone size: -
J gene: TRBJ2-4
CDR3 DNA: TGTGCCAGCAGCTCGGAGCTATCTAAAAACATTCAGTACTTC
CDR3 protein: CASSSELSKNIQYF

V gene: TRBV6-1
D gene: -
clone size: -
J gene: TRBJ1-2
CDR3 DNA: TGTGCCAGCAGTGCGGGGTCGGTCTCCTATGGCTACACCTTC
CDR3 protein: CASSAGSVSYGYTF

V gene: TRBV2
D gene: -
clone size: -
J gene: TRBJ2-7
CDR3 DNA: TGTGCCAGCAGTGGTGACTGGACTAACTCCTACGAGCAGTACTTC
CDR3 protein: CASSGDWTNSYEQYF

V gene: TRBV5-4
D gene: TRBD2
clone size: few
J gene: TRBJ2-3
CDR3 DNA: TGTGCCAGCAGCTTCAGACTAGCGGGAGGGGATACGCAGTATTTT
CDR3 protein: CASSFRLAGGDTQYF

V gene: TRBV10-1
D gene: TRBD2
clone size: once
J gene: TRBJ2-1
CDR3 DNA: TGCGCCAGCAGTGACCCCGGTGCTAGCGGATACAATGAGCAGTTCTTC
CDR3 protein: CASSDPGASGYNEQFF

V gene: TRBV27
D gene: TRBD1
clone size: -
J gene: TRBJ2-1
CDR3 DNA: TGTGCCACCCGGGACAGACACAATGAGCAGTTCTTC
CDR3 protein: CATRDRHNEQFF

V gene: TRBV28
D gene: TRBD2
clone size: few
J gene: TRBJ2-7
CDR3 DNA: TGTGCCAGCTATAGCGGGACTCCCTACGAGCAGTACTTC
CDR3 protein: CASYSGTPYEQYF

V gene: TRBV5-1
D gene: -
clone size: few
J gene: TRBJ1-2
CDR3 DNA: TGCGCCAGCGGGGACACCTATGGCTACACCTTC
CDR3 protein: CASGDTYGYTF

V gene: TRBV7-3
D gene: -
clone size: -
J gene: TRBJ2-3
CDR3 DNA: TGTGCCAGCAGCTTTTCTAGCACAGATACGCAGTATTTT
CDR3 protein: CASSFSSTDTQYF

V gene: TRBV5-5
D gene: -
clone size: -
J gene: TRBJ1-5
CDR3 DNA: TGTGCCAGCAGCTCCTACTACAATCAGCCCCAGAATTTT
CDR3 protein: CASSSYYNQPQNF

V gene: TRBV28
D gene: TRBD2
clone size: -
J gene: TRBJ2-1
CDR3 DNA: TGTGCCAGCAGTATGTGGACTAGCGGGGACTACAATGAGCAGTTCTTC
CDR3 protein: CASSMWTSGDYNEQFF